This is a list of T cell receptor beta chains from one sample in a study of cytomegalovirus exposure and HLA in healthy donors. The assay was immunoSEQ multiplex PCR, and TCRdb's table has in-frame clones only and misses some. The table has roughly 67,000 clones, approximately 78% seen once; the top ten hold approximately 9.9%. Sequencing was done on a sample of PBMCs. Source of these receptors: a man aged 40-49 years in good health and CMV-seronegative. CDR3s leave out the opening cysteine and the closing phenylalanine or tryptophan. Fields, in order: D gene, V gene, J gene, CDR3 protein. A D gene is named only where the DNA matches it firmly.

TRBD2,TRBV5-4,TRBJ2-2,ASTLWTSGNTGELF
-,TRBV19,TRBJ1-4,ASSIRGQPKLF
-,TRBV11-2,TRBJ2-1,ASSLGGASYNEQF
-,TRBV6-1,TRBJ1-2,ASSEGGEGYT
TRBD2,TRBV7-7,TRBJ2-2,ASSSLTSGTNTGELF
TRBD2,TRBV27,TRBJ2-1,ASRLGGEGYNEQF
-,TRBV19,TRBJ1-5,ASSIGDTNQPQH
TRBD2,TRBV25-1,TRBJ2-1,ASSAGLAGNNNEQF
TRBD1,TRBV7-2,TRBJ1-2,ASSFRQGVGYT
-,TRBV10-3,TRBJ2-7,AISKGADSYEQY
TRBD2,TRBV5-4,TRBJ2-7,ASSSPSLAGVGEQY